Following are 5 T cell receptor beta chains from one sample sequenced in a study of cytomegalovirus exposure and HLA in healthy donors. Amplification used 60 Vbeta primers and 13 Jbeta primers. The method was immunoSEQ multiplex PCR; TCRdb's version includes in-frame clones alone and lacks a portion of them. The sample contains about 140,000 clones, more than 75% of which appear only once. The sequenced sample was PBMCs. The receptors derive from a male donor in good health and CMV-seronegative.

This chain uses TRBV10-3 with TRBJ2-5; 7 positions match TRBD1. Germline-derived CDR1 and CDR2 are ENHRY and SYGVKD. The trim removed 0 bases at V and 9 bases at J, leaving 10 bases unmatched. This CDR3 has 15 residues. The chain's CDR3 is CAISESEQGSGPQYF. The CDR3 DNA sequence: TGTGCCATCAGTGAGTCGGAACAGGGGTCTGGGCCCCAGTACTTC.

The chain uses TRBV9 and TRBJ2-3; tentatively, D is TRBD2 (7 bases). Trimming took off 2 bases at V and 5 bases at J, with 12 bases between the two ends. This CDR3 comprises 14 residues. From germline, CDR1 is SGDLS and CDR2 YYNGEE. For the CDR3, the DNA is TGTGCCAGCAGCGTCGGGGGGCCCGGAGATACGCAGTATTTT. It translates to CASSVGGPGDTQYF.

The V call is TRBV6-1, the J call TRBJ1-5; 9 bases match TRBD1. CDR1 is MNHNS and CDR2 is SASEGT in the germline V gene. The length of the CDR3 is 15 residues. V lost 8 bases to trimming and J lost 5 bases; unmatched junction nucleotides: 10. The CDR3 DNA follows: TGTGCCAGCGAAGGAATCGGGACAGGGTATCAGCCCCAGCATTTT. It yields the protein CASEGIGTGYQPQHF.

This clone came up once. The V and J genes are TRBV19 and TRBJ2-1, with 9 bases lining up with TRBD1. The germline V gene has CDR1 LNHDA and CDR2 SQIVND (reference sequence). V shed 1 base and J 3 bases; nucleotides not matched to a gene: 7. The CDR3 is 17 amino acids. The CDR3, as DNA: TGTGCCAGTAGTATAGGTTCCCAGACAGGGGGCTACAATGAGCAGTTCTTC. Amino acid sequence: CASSIGSQTGGYNEQFF.

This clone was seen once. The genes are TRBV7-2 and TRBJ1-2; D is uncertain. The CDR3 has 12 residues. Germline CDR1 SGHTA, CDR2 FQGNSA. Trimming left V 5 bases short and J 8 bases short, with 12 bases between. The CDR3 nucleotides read TGTGCCAGCAGCGCGGACGCGGGCGGCTACACCTTC. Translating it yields CASSADAGGYTF. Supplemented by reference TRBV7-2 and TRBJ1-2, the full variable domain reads GAGVSQSPSNKVTEKGKDVELRCDPISGHTALYWYRQSLGQGLEFLIYFQGNSAPDKSGLPSDRFSAERTGGSVSTLTIQRTQQEDSAVYLCASSADAGGYTFGSGTRLTVV.